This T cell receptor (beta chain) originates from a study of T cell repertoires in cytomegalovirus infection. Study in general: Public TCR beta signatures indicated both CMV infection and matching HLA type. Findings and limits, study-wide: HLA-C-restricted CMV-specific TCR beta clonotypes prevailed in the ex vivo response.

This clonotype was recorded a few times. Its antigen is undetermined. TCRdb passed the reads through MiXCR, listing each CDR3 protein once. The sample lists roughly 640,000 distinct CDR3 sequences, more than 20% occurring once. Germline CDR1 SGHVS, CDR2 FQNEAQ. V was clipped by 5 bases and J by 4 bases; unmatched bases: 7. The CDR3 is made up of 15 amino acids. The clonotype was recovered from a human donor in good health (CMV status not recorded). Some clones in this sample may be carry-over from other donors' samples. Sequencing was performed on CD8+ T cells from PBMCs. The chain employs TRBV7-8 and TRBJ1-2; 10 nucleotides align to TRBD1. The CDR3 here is CASSLDWTGGYGYTF. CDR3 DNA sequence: TGTGCCAGCAGCCTTGACTGGACAGGGGGCTATGGCTACACCTTC.